This TCR beta chain comes out of a study of blood T cells in healthy people across ages. Points from the study as a whole: The unknown donor CMV status may have confounded expanded clonotype changes.

It was with a sample-barcoded 5' primer and a J-beta primer mix that a second PCR of roughly 7 to 12 cycles was run. TCRdb recomputed calls from the 5' RACE reads with MiXCR, one row per CDR3 protein. The data show hundreds of thousands of distinct CDR3 sequences, 29% seen once. Ten or more counts support this clonotype. The antigen is not known. With 0 bases removed from V and 12 bases from J, the gap between germline ends came to 18 bases. CDR1 is MNHEY, CDR2 SVGEGT, per germline. This CDR3 is built from 14 residues. Sequenced material: blood. The chain joins TRBV6-2 or TRBV6-3 to TRBJ2-7; D is ambiguous. This TCR came from a woman aged 80 or over in good health. The CDR3 region has the DNA TGTGCCAGCAGTTACTCCCCGAAATTGGGCGTTACGTACTTC. This codes for CASSYSPKLGVTYF.